Below are 17 T cell receptor beta chains sequenced from a single sample in a study of T cell changes during pregnancy in multiple sclerosis. Data came from immunoSEQ multiplex PCR; TCRdb stores just in-frame clones and leaves some out. The sample lists roughly 45,000 clones, more than 85% occurring once. Sequenced material: CD8+ T cells from peripheral blood mononuclear cells, taken after pregnancy. The receptors come from a female donor with multiple sclerosis, enrolled in a pregnancy study.

The rearrangement joins TRBV5-1 to TRBJ2-7, with TRBD1 identical over 7 bases. Germline CDR1 SGHRS, CDR2 YFSETQ. The length of the CDR3 is 15 residues. Germline trimming cut 5 bases from V and 3 bases from J; bases unmatched to any gene: 11. The CDR3 loop is CASSPGTVEFYEQYF. The CDR3 DNA reads TGCGCCAGCAGTCCCGGGACAGTGGAGTTCTACGAGCAGTACTTC.

The chain recombines TRBV11-2 with TRBJ2-1; 7 nucleotides match TRBD2. Germline V lookup: CDR1 SGHAT, CDR2 FQNNGV. V lost 5 bases to trimming and J lost 10 bases; unmatched junction nucleotides: 11. CDR3 length equals 14 residues. CDR3 amino acids: CASSDFSGFWEQFF. CDR3 in DNA: TGTGCCAGCAGCGACTTTAGCGGGTTTTGGGAGCAGTTCTTC.

The chain carries TRBV4-3 and TRBJ2-3; 9 bases fit TRBD1. Germline-derived CDR1 and CDR2 are LGHNA and YSLEER. The CDR3 runs to 17 residues. V trimming: 1 base; J trimming: 3 bases; junction bases outside the gene matches: 8. The CDR3 DNA follows: TGCGCCAGCAGCCAAGCCCGTCGGGACAGGGAAACAGATACGCAGTATTTT. Translated: CASSQARRDRETDTQYF.

The V gene is TRBV5-4, the J gene TRBJ2-4; a possible D gene is TRBD2 (7 bases). The germline gives CDR1 SGHNT, CDR2 YYREEE (reference sequence). Trimming stripped 5 bases from V and 8 bases from J, with 23 bases between. The CDR3 runs 16 residues. The CDR3 protein is CASSYRDKGGGDIQYF. The CDR3 DNA is TGTGCCAGCAGTTACCGGGACAAGGGGGGGGGAGACATTCAGTACTTC.

V gene TRBV7-9 combines with J gene TRBJ2-3; 9 nucleotides line up with TRBD1. This CDR3 has 15 residues. With V trimmed by 5 bases and J by 2 bases, 5 bases remained unmatched. Germline V gene sequence: CDR1 SEHNR, CDR2 FQNEAQ (reference sequence). The DNA of the CDR3 is TGTGCCAGCAGCCCGCGGGACAGGGCCACAGATACGCAGTATTTT. As protein: CASSPRDRATDTQYF.

V and J are TRBV18 and TRBJ1-2; TRBD1 agrees at 7 bases. After removal of 1 base from V and 3 bases from J, the junction contained 8 bases not matched to a gene. The germline gives CDR1 KGHSH, CDR2 LQKENI. This CDR3 is 16 amino acids long. The CDR3 sequence: CASSPLGTANYYGYTF. In DNA, the CDR3 is TGTGCCAGCTCACCACTGGGGACAGCTAATTACTATGGCTACACCTTC.

This clone has just one count. V is TRBV13 and J is TRBJ2-7, with 8 bases matching TRBD2. The V segment lost 3 bases and the J segment 2 bases; nucleotides outside the gene matches: 3. Germline CDR1 PRHDT, CDR2 FYEKMQ (reference sequence). The CDR3 has 14 residues. The CDR3 region is CASSFGTRAYEQYF. CDR3 coding DNA: TGTGCCAGCAGCTTTGGGACTAGGGCCTACGAGCAGTACTTC.

The V call is TRBV5-1, the J call TRBJ1-3, with D uncertain. CDR3 length equals 16 residues. V dropped 4 bases and J dropped 3 bases, with 17 bases sitting between them. CDR1 SGHRS and CDR2 YFSETQ come from the germline V gene. CDR3 residues: CASSPKALEGGNTIYF. DNA of the CDR3: TGCGCCAGCAGCCCGAAAGCACTTGAGGGTGGAAACACCATATATTTT.

Of note for this clone: At one boundary the junction diverges from the germline segment, which might be a read error. V is TRBV27 and J is TRBJ1-1; D is ambiguous. The CDR3 contains 15 residues. Germline values: CDR1 MNHEY, CDR2 SMNVEV (reference sequence). CDR3 in amino acids: CASGFGRIGNTEAFF. The CDR3 bases are TGTGCCAGCGGTTTCGGGAGGATAGGGAACACTGAAGCTTTCTTT.

V and J are TRBV6-5 and TRBJ2-1, with a weak D call TRBD1 (6 bases). Per the germline V gene, CDR1 is MNHEY and CDR2 is SVGAGI. Trimming took off 2 bases at V and 4 bases at J, with 15 bases between the two ends. This CDR3 is 16 amino acids long. CDR3 nucleotides: TGTGCCAGCAGTTACGGGGGCTCGCTACAGTACAATGAGCAGTTCTTC. Amino acids: CASSYGGSLQYNEQFF.

The chain uses TRBV11-2 and TRBJ2-7; 7 positions match TRBD1. CDR1 and CDR2 (germline): SGHAT, FQNNGV. V trimming: 5 bases; J trimming: 1 base; junction bases outside the gene matches: 5. This CDR3 comprises 14 residues. The DNA of the CDR3 is TGTGCCAGCAGCACCTTACAGGGGTCCTACGAGCAGTACTTC. As protein: CASSTLQGSYEQYF.

The CDR3 reads CASSPGTGVYEQYF. CDR3 DNA sequence: TGTGCCAGTAGTCCCGGGACAGGGGTTTACGAGCAGTACTTC. V is TRBV19 and J is TRBJ2-7; 10 bases align to TRBD1. V lost 5 bases and J lost 4; bases outside the gene matches: 5. This CDR3 comprises 14 residues. The germline V gene encodes CDR1 LNHDA and CDR2 SQIVND (reference sequence).

The CDR3 here is CASSEVQPLLAGAQETQYF. CDR3 bases: TGTGCCAGCAGTGAAGTCCAACCTTTACTAGCGGGAGCGCAAGAGACCCAGTACTTC. The chain uses TRBV6-1 and TRBJ2-5; 11 bases are shared with TRBD2. The germline V gene encodes CDR1 MNHNS and CDR2 SASEGT. Unmatched junction bases numbered 12, after V lost 1 base and J lost 2 bases. The CDR3 covers 19 residues.

This sequence joins TRBV11-1 and TRBJ2-5; 12 nucleotides align to TRBD1. Trimming removed 3 bases from V and 4 bases from J; junction bases left unmatched: 9. The CDR3 runs to 17 residues. CDR1 and CDR2 (germline): SGHAT, FQDESV (reference sequence). The CDR3: CASSLGQGALRIETQYF. The CDR3 region has the DNA TGTGCCAGCAGCTTGGGACAGGGGGCCTTGAGGATAGAGACCCAGTACTTC.

The chain couples TRBV9 to TRBJ2-7, with 7 bases fitting TRBD1. The CDR3 has 16 residues. Germline V CDR1 and CDR2: SGDLS, YYNGEE. V lost 3 bases to trimming and J lost 1 base; unmatched junction nucleotides: 10. The CDR3 DNA reads as TGTGCCAGCAGCGGGCTCGACAGGGCAGTTTCCTACGAGCAGTACTTC. Residues: CASSGLDRAVSYEQYF.

The genes are TRBV5-4 and TRBJ1-5, with D uncertain. This CDR3 is 13 amino acids long. V shed 6 bases and J shed 3 bases, with 10 bases lying between them. Germline V CDR1 and CDR2: SGHNT, YYREEE (reference sequence). CDR3 region: CASMGGPNQPQHF. The CDR3, as DNA: TGTGCCAGCATGGGAGGACCCAATCAGCCCCAGCATTTT.

This clone occurred once. The genes are TRBV4-2 and TRBJ2-7, with 12 bases that match TRBD1. Germline CDR1 is LGHNA and CDR2 is YNFKEQ. The CDR3 runs to 16 residues. The ends lost 0 bases at V and 5 bases at J; junction bases unmatched: 5. The CDR3 DNA is TGTGCCAGCAGCCAAGAAACCGGGACAGGGGGCGACGAGCAGTACTTC. This gives the protein CASSQETGTGGDEQYF.